This T cell receptor beta chain is from a study of cytomegalovirus exposure and HLA in healthy donors. Trimming shortened V by 2 bases and J by 0 bases, and 13 bases separated the two germline ends. The CDR3 is made up of 16 amino acids. CDR1 is MNHEY, CDR2 SVGAGI, per germline. This clone was counted between two and nine times. Primers included in the PCR were 60 Vbeta and 13 Jbeta primers. Profiled with immunoSEQ multiplex PCR; TCRdb holds only in-frame clones, not every one. The repertoire holds some 200,000 clones, with approximately 88% as singletons. The receptor comes from a boy aged 2 to 10 in good health and CMV-seronegative. The chain combines TRBV6-5 with TRBJ1-1; possibly TRBD1 for D (5 bases). Sequences were obtained from PBMCs. This CDR3 reads CASSYLLSGMNTEAFF. The CDR3 DNA reads TGTGCCAGCAGTTACCTCCTGTCAGGGATGAACACTGAAGCTTTCTTT.